These 30 T cell receptor beta chains share one sample of origin, sequenced in a study of Graves' ophthalmopathy and Graves' hyperthyroidism. Researchers took RNA transcripts and amplified TCR beta CDR3 regions from them. Scientists carried out first-round RT-PCR using HTBI primers and then a second-round multiplex PCR. One entry per CDR3 protein, called by TCRdb with MiXCR from the multiplex PCR reads. The data hold 400,000 to 450,000 distinct CDR3 sequences, with 20% to 25% observed a single time. The source material was peripheral blood. These receptors all come from a woman aged 18-35 years with stable Graves' hyperthyroidism.

This clonotype has only a few counts. This rearrangement joins TRBV5-4 to TRBJ1-2; the match to TRBD1 covers 8 bases. The J segment lost 2 bases and the V segment lost 5 bases, leaving 5 bases of the junction unmatched. The CDR3 is 14 amino acids. Germline CDR1 SGHNT, CDR2 YYREEE (reference sequence). The CDR3 bases are TGTGCCAGCAGTAAGGACAGGGAGAACTATGGCTACACCTTC. It is translated as CASSKDRENYGYTF.

The rearrangement joins TRBV20-1 to TRBJ2-5; tentatively, D is TRBD1 or TRBD2 (5 bases each). The DNA end favors TRBJ2-7, so the J call may be wrong. There are 13 residues in the CDR3. Germline-derived CDR1 and CDR2 are DFQATT and SNEGSKA (reference sequence). This CDR3 reads CSAWDPLLYEQYF. CDR3 sequence (DNA): TGCAGTGCCTGGGACCCCCTCCTCTACGAGCAGTACTTC.

This clonotype was recorded many times. The chain joins TRBV20-1 to TRBJ2-5; the match to TRBD2 covers 11 bases. This CDR3 is built from 15 residues. Germline trimming cut 6 bases from V and 5 bases from J; bases unmatched to any gene: 11. Germline CDR1 is DFQATT and CDR2 is SNEGSKA (reference sequence). CDR3 amino acids: CSARRIAGGGETQYF. CDR3 bases: TGCAGTGCCCGTCGTATAGCGGGAGGGGGGGAGACCCAGTACTTC.

The table lists this clonotype with many counts. The V and J genes are TRBV29-1 and TRBJ1-2; 10 positions agree with TRBD1. Germline CDR1 is SQVTM and CDR2 is ANQGSEA. The CDR3 loop spans 13 amino acids. With V trimmed by 6 bases and J by 3 bases, 4 bases remained unmatched. CDR3 protein: CSVGTGADYGYTF. The CDR3 DNA reads as TGCAGCGTGGGGACAGGGGCGGACTATGGCTACACCTTC.

The chain links TRBV13 to TRBJ1-1, with unresolved D. V dropped 5 bases and J dropped 6 bases, with 13 bases sitting between them. Germline CDR1 PRHDT, CDR2 FYEKMQ (reference sequence). The CDR3 is 13 amino acids. CDR3: CASSPEGRAEAFF. The CDR3 DNA reads TGTGCCAGCAGCCCTGAAGGTCGGGCTGAAGCTTTCTTT.

This clonotype was seen many times. This chain's CDR3 is CASSASGRDTEQYF. In nucleotides, the CDR3 is TGTGCCAGCAGTGCTAGCGGGAGGGACACCGAGCAGTACTTC. This rearrangement joins TRBV6-1 to TRBJ2-7; 12 bases fit TRBD2. This CDR3 is built from 14 residues. Germline loops: CDR1 MNHNS, CDR2 SASEGT. J lost 6 bases, V lost 4 bases, and 4 bases had no gene match.

The sample holds a few counts of this clonotype. The chain is built from TRBV11-2 and TRBJ2-2, with TRBD2 matching 8 bases. The CDR3 consists of 15 residues. Germline V CDR1 and CDR2: SGHAT, FQNNGV. Germline trimming cut 3 bases from V and 7 bases from J; bases unmatched to any gene: 7. The CDR3 sequence is CASSLGTSGIGELFF. Written as DNA, the CDR3 is TGTGCCAGCAGCTTGGGGACTAGTGGAATCGGGGAGCTGTTTTTT.

The V gene is TRBV2, the J gene TRBJ2-3; 8 bases are shared with TRBD1. The CDR3 covers 13 residues. The V gene's germline CDR1 is SNHLY and CDR2 FYNNEI. The trim removed 3 bases at V and 4 bases at J, leaving 0 bases unmatched. CDR3 region: CASSEDRADTQYF. Written as DNA, the CDR3 is TGTGCCAGCAGTGAGGACAGGGCAGATACGCAGTATTTT.

This clonotype was detected only a few times. The rearrangement uses TRBV2 and TRBJ1-5; 10 nucleotides align to TRBD1. J lost 6 bases, V lost 6 bases, and 8 bases had no gene match. The CDR3 is made up of 15 amino acids. The V gene's germline CDR1 is SNHLY and CDR2 FYNNEI. The DNA of the CDR3 is TGTGCCAGCAGGGTTGGGACAGGGGTACTTCAGCCCCAGCATTTT. Protein product: CASRVGTGVLQPQHF.

This clonotype was counted ten times or more. This CDR3 is CASSYLLGTANTGELFF. Here the CDR3 DNA reads TGTGCCAGCAGTTACCTGCTGGGTACAGCGAACACCGGGGAGCTGTTTTTT. This chain uses TRBV6-2 or TRBV6-3 with TRBJ2-2; D not resolved. This CDR3 is 17 amino acids long. Per the germline V gene, CDR1 is MNHEY and CDR2 is SVGEGT. Between the trimmed V and J ends, which lost 2 bases and 0 bases, there was a span of 13 bases.

The chain has TRBV6-1 and TRBJ2-2; tentatively, D is TRBD1 (6 bases). The CDR3 spans 15 residues. Germline V lookup: CDR1 MNHNS, CDR2 SASEGT. The V end was cut by 5 bases, the J end by 5 bases, with 15 bases between. Written as DNA, the CDR3 is TGTGCCAGCAGTCCCCTGACAGGCACGACCGGGGAGCTGTTTTTT. Protein: CASSPLTGTTGELFF.

This clonotype was counted at least ten times. The chain carries TRBV12-3 or TRBV12-4 and TRBJ1-5, with D hard to call. The CDR3 sequence is 15 residues long. The germline V and J ends were trimmed by 6 bases and 2 bases, with 14 bases remaining between them. CDR3 region: CASRGDGSGNQPQHF. The CDR3 nucleotides read TGTGCCAGCAGGGGAGATGGGAGCGGCAATCAGCCCCAGCATTTT.

This clonotype was detected many times. The V call is TRBV11-2, the J call TRBJ2-2, with no clear D. V lost 5 bases and J 4 bases, leaving 11 bases between the germline ends. Germline CDR1 SGHAT, CDR2 FQNNGV. This CDR3 has 14 amino acids. The CDR3 DNA is TGTGCCAGCAGCCTCCATGCGTCCACCGGGGAGCTGTTTTTT. It codes for CASSLHASTGELFF.

V is TRBV25-1 and J is TRBJ2-7, with TRBD2 as a possible D gene (7 bases). The CDR3 sequence is 16 residues long. CDR1 MGHDK and CDR2 SYGVNS come from the germline V gene. CDR3 region: CVCSTGSAGARYEQYF. DNA of the CDR3: TGTGTCTGCAGTACCGGTTCTGCGGGGGCGCGTTACGAGCAGTACTTC.

This clonotype was found many times. The chain employs TRBV5-1 and TRBJ2-6; D ambiguous. Per the germline V gene, CDR1 is SGHRS and CDR2 is YFSETQ. The CDR3 has 15 amino acids. V was pared by 3 bases and J by 2 bases, with 9 bases between. The CDR3 sequence: CASSSEITGANVLTF. The CDR3 DNA is TGCGCCAGCAGCTCGGAGATCACTGGGGCCAACGTCCTGACTTTC. The variable domain in full, with the rest retrieved from reference TRBV5-1 and TRBJ2-6, is KAGVTQTPRYLIKTRGQQVTLSCSPISGHRSVSWYQQTPGQGLQFLFEYFSETQRNKGNFPGRFSGRQFSNSRSEMNVSTLELGDSALYLCASSSEITGANVLTFGAGSRLTVL.

This clonotype was seen only once. The J gene is TRBJ1-1, the V gene TRBV6-1, with D possibly TRBD1 on 5 matching bases. V was clipped by 3 bases and J by 1 base, with 12 bases between them. The CDR3 loop spans 15 amino acids. The germline V gene encodes CDR1 MNHNS and CDR2 SASEGT. CDR3 in DNA: TGTGCCAGCAGTGACCCACAGGTGACGAACACTGAAGCTTTCTTT. Amino acids: CASSDPQVTNTEAFF.

The chain is built from TRBV19 and TRBJ2-5; 11 bases agree with TRBD2. With 6 bases clipped from V and 4 bases from J, the junction kept 7 bases outside the gene matches. Germline V lookup: CDR1 LNHDA, CDR2 SQIVND (reference sequence). The CDR3 runs to 15 residues. CDR3 protein: CASRDLAGGLETQYF. The CDR3 region has the DNA TGTGCCAGTAGGGATCTAGCGGGGGGTCTAGAGACCCAGTACTTC.

The rearrangement uses TRBV30 and TRBJ1-5; maybe TRBD1 (6 bases). CDR3 length equals 14 residues. The germline V gene has CDR1 GTSNPN and CDR2 SVGIG (reference sequence). V was pared by 0 bases and J by 5 bases, with 11 bases between. The CDR3 DNA reads as TGTGCCTGGAGTGTTAGACAGGTGGATCAGCCCCAGCATTTT. Its protein is CAWSVRQVDQPQHF.

This clonotype was counted a few times. The CDR3 nucleotides read TGCAGTGCTCCTAGGGGGCGCGGGTACCAAGAGACCCAGTACTTC. Amino acids: CSAPRGRGYQETQYF. The V and J genes are TRBV20-1 and TRBJ2-5; TRBD1 matches at 7 bases. Trimming took 5 bases from V and 0 from J; bases not matched to a gene: 9. The CDR3 sequence is 15 residues long. Germline V gene sequence: CDR1 DFQATT, CDR2 SNEGSKA (reference sequence).

This chain links TRBV10-3 with TRBJ1-2; D is ambiguous. This CDR3 is built from 11 residues. Trimming removed 6 bases from V and 8 bases from J, with 10 bases in between. Germline CDR1 and CDR2: ENHRY and SYGVKD. The CDR3 DNA is TGTGCCATCAGCGAGGACCTGGGCTACACCTTC. Translation gives CAISEDLGYTF.

This clonotype was counted ten times or more. The rearrangement links TRBV30 to TRBJ2-5, with D unresolved. Trimming pared 2 bases from V and 3 bases from J, leaving 10 bases between. The CDR3 is made up of 13 amino acids. From germline, CDR1 is GTSNPN and CDR2 SVGIG (reference sequence). The CDR3 protein is CAWSIQRKETQYF. CDR3 DNA: TGTGCCTGGAGTATACAGAGAAAAGAGACCCAGTACTTC.

The genes are TRBV12-3 or TRBV12-4 and TRBJ2-7; D uncertain. The CDR3 totals 14 residues. The ends were cut back, 1 base at V and 12 bases at J, with 19 bases in the middle. CDR3: CASSLVPQALGRYF. The CDR3 DNA is TGTGCCAGCAGTTTAGTGCCCCAAGCTCTAGGTCGGTACTTC.

This clonotype was recorded at least ten times. The gene calls are TRBV6-2 or TRBV6-3 and TRBJ2-4, with D perhaps being TRBD1 or TRBD2 (5 bases each). This CDR3 region has 14 residues. V shed 7 bases and J shed 8 bases, with 18 bases lying between them. CDR1 and CDR2 (germline): MNHEY, SVGEGT. CDR3 sequence reads: CASNSGTAVYIQYF. The CDR3 nucleotides are TGTGCCAGCAATTCCGGGACCGCGGTCTACATTCAGTACTTC.

This clonotype was seen many times. V gene TRBV29-1 combines with J gene TRBJ2-5; 10 bases align to TRBD1. V shed 2 bases and J 5 bases; nucleotides not matched to a gene: 5. Germline CDR1 and CDR2: SQVTM and ANQGSEA. The CDR3 is made up of 14 amino acids. The CDR3 loop is CSVELAGQGETQYF. CDR3 DNA sequence: TGCAGCGTTGAACTTGCGGGACAGGGGGAGACCCAGTACTTC.

This clonotype was seen a handful of times. Compared with germline, one end of the junction differs, possibly owing to a read error. The rearrangement joins TRBV11-3 to TRBJ2-5; 10 bases line up with TRBD2. The CDR3 runs 19 residues. The V gene's germline CDR1 is SGHNT and CDR2 YENEEA. This chain's CDR3 is CTSSWPGQRRTSGKETQYF. CDR3 in DNA: TGTACCAGCAGCTGGCCGGGACAGAGAAGGACTAGCGGAAAAGAGACCCAGTACTTC. Supplemented by reference TRBV11-3 and TRBJ2-5, the full variable domain reads EAGVVQSPRYKIIEKKQPVAFWCNPISGHNTLYWYLQNLGQGPELLIRYENEEAVDDSQLPKDRFSAERLKGVDSTLKIQPAELGDSAVYLCTSSWPGQRRTSGKETQYFGPGTRLLVL.

In this sample, this clonotype turned up many times. This chain links TRBV6-5 with TRBJ2-5, with 8 bases fitting TRBD1. Per germline, CDR1 MNHEY and CDR2 SVGAGI. V trimming: 4 bases; J trimming: 7 bases; junction bases outside the gene matches: 8. The CDR3 has 14 amino acids. CDR3 region: CASSSPGQGRTQYF. CDR3 nucleotide sequence: TGTGCCAGCAGTTCCCCCGGACAGGGTAGGACCCAGTACTTC.

This clonotype was seen repeatedly, ten times or more. The chain employs TRBV5-1 and TRBJ2-7, with a weak D call TRBD2 (5 bases). Per germline, CDR1 SGHRS and CDR2 YFSETQ. The V end lost 0 bases, the J end lost 3 bases, and 10 bases lay between the germline ends. The CDR3 has 14 residues. For the CDR3, the DNA is TGCGCCAGCAGCTTGGATGGAGGCTACTACGAGCAGTACTTC. Its translation: CASSLDGGYYEQYF.

This clonotype was recorded a few times. CDR3 coding DNA: TGTGCCAGCAGACTGGTAACCGGGGAGCTGTTTTTT. This translates into CASRLVTGELFF. The J gene is TRBJ2-2, the V gene TRBV12-3 or TRBV12-4; unclear D gene. Trimming removed 6 bases from V and 5 bases from J, with 7 bases in between. The CDR3 has 12 amino acids.

The table lists this clonotype with many counts. This chain joins TRBV6-1 and TRBJ2-2; D might be TRBD1 or TRBD2, each matching 5 bases. Per germline, CDR1 MNHNS and CDR2 SASEGT. This CDR3 is built from 15 residues. The V gene lost 3 bases and the J gene lost 3 bases, with 11 bases spanning the gap. The CDR3 nucleotides are TGTGCCAGCAGTGAGTTGAGGGGAGACACCGGGGAGCTGTTTTTT. This gives the protein CASSELRGDTGELFF.

This clonotype was detected only a few times. The V gene is TRBV4-1, the J gene TRBJ2-5; 7 nucleotides match TRBD1. Germline V gene lookup returns CDR1 MGHRA and CDR2 YSYEKL. The CDR3 is 14 amino acids. V gave up 2 bases and J gave up 9 bases; unmatched junction bases: 9. CDR3 residues: CASSQTGTAASQYF. As DNA, the CDR3 is TGCGCCAGCAGCCAAACCGGGACAGCAGCGTCCCAGTACTTC.